This TCR beta chain derives from a study of CD8 T cells in ankylosing spondylitis. This clonotype was counted only a few times. The antigen is undetermined. A read error may account for a junction end that differs from germline. The TCR beta libraries were generated through quantitative 5'-RACE incorporating molecular barcodes. TCRdb reprocessed the 5' RACE reads via MiXCR and lists one record per CDR3 protein. The table shows fewer than 130,000 distinct CDR3 sequences, with 20% to 30% occurring only once. Overall study results and limits: Matched ankylosing spondylitis synovial fluid reportedly contained a significantly enriched population of disease-linked clones.

The germline gives CDR1 SGHRS, CDR2 YFSETQ. The CDR3 consists of 12 residues. The TCR originated in a male donor with ankylosing spondylitis. Source material: synovial fluid, either unsorted or a sorted T cell fraction (not recorded which). The chain uses TRBV5-1 and TRBJ2-1, with unresolved D. The CDR3: CASSLEGYEQFF. As DNA, the CDR3 is TGTGCCAGCAGCTTGGAAGGATATGAGCAGTTCTTC.